These 7 T cell receptor beta chains were all obtained from the same sample, sequenced in a study of cytomegalovirus exposure and HLA in healthy donors (dated by TCRdb to 2017 to 2019). The method was the immunoSEQ multiplex PCR assay. The multiplex PCR relied on a mix of 60 forward primers for TCR Vbeta segments and 13 reverse primers for TCR Jbeta segments. TCRdb provides this immuneACCESS table in a form limited to in-frame rearrangements. Some clones are lacking; in checked studies, under half of them reflect an unresolved V gene, and why the rest are absent is not known. The sample yields around 220,000 clones; 70% to 80% were counted once. Of the sample, roughly a sixth falls within the top ten clones. The sequencing sample was made of PBMCs. Receptor source: a man between 40 and 49 years old in good health and CMV-seronegative.

The chain couples TRBV9 to TRBJ2-1; 11 bases fit TRBD1. Germline V gives CDR1 SGDLS, CDR2 YYNGEE. J lost 3 bases, V lost 3 bases, and 2 bases had no gene match. The CDR3 runs 15 residues. CDR3 DNA sequence: TGTGCCAGCAGCGCCGGGACAGGGGGCTACAATGAGCAGTTCTTC. Translation: CASSAGTGGYNEQFF.

The chain couples TRBV7-8 to TRBJ2-7, with TRBD2 as a possible D gene (6 bases). V lost 1 base, J lost 0 bases, and 10 bases lay in between. The CDR3 runs to 15 residues. Germline CDR1 SGHVS, CDR2 FQNEAQ. For the CDR3, the DNA is TGTGCCAGCAGCTTAGGGGGGGTCTTCTCCTACGAGCAGTACTTC. Translating gives CASSLGGVFSYEQYF.

The chain is built from TRBV5-1 and TRBJ2-5; 14 nucleotides align to TRBD2. The germline gives CDR1 SGHRS, CDR2 YFSETQ. J was trimmed by 1 base and V by 4 bases; bases with no gene match: 9. The CDR3 is 18 amino acids. The CDR3 nucleotides read TGCGCCAGCAGCCCGGGACTAGCGGGAGAGGGAGGCCAAGAGACCCAGTACTTC. Encoded protein: CASSPGLAGEGGQETQYF.

This clone came up a few times. The chain couples TRBV5-8 to TRBJ2-7; D is perhaps TRBD1 (6 bases). CDR3 length: 14 residues. Trimming pared 4 bases from V and 1 base from J, leaving 12 bases between. The germline V gene has CDR1 SGHTS and CDR2 YDEGEE. The CDR3 spells CASSVRDTSYEQYF. In DNA, the CDR3 is TGTGCCAGCAGCGTCCGGGACACTTCCTACGAGCAGTACTTC. Full variable domain (remainder filled in from reference TRBV5-8 and TRBJ2-7): EAGVTQSPTHLIKTRGQQATLRCSPISGHTSVYWYQQALGLGLQFLLWYDEGEERNRGNFPPRFSGRQFPNYSSELNVNALELEDSALYLCASSVRDTSYEQYFGPGTRLTVT.

The V call is TRBV9, the J call TRBJ2-7; 13 bases map to TRBD2. The V gene end was trimmed by 3 bases and the J gene end by 3 bases; junction bases not matched to a gene: 3. The germline gives CDR1 SGDLS, CDR2 YYNGEE. The CDR3 consists of 15 residues. CDR3 amino acids: CASSAGTSGNYEQYF. The CDR3 coding sequence is TGTGCCAGCAGCGCCGGGACTAGCGGGAACTACGAGCAGTACTTC.

This clone was seen a single time. V gene TRBV4-1 combines with J gene TRBJ2-5; 7 positions match TRBD2. The J call may be incorrect, as the DNA end agrees better with TRBJ2-7. The CDR3 sequence is 15 residues long. Germline CDR1 is MGHRA and CDR2 is YSYEKL. CDR3 residues: CASSHPSGLAAEQYF. The CDR3, as DNA: TGCGCCAGCAGCCATCCCTCGGGGCTAGCGGCCGAGCAGTACTTC.

The chain joins TRBV4-3 to TRBJ1-1, with a weak D call TRBD1 (6 bases). Trimming removed 6 bases at V and 0 bases at J, with 11 bases between. The CDR3 spans 14 residues. CDR1 LGHNA and CDR2 YSLEER come from the germline V gene. CDR3 protein: CASSLDSMNTEAFF. CDR3 sequence (DNA): TGCGCCAGCAGTCTGGACAGCATGAACACTGAAGCTTTCTTT.